This TCR beta chain was retrieved from a study of T cell changes during pregnancy in multiple sclerosis. Produced via immunoSEQ multiplex PCR; TCRdb's table is partial and in-frame only. The sample consists of some 100,000 clones, approximately 92% of them appearing once. The CDR3 is made up of 13 amino acids. Trimming left V 5 bases short and J 4 bases short, with 11 bases between. Per the germline V gene, CDR1 is MNHEY and CDR2 is SMNVEV (reference sequence). The material sequenced was peripheral blood, taken in the second trimester of pregnancy. The chain employs TRBV27 and TRBJ1-2, with TRBD1 as a possible D gene (6 bases). This sequence was found in a female donor with multiple sclerosis, enrolled in a pregnancy study. The CDR3 loop reads CASSRTGLYGYTF. The CDR3 DNA is TGTGCCAGCAGTAGAACAGGGCTCTATGGCTACACCTTC.